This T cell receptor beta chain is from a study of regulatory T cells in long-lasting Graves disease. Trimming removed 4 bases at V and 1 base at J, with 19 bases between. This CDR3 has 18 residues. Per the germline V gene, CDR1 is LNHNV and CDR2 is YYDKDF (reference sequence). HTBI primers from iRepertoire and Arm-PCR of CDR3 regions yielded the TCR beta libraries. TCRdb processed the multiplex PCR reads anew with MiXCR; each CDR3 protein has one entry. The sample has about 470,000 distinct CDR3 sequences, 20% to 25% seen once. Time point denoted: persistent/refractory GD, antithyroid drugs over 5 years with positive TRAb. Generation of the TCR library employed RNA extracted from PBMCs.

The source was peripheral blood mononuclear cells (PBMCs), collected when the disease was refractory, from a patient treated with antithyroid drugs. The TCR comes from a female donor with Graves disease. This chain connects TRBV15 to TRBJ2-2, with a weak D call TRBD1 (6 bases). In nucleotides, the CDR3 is TGTGCCACCAGCACCCCCCAGGGGTGGAATGGGAACACCGGGGAGCTGTTTTTT. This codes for CATSTPQGWNGNTGELFF.